This paragraph covers one TCR beta chain sequence. In its sample, this clone was seen a few times. Its binding antigen is unknown. Nothing much larger sits one base from this clone, and base qualities are not available. These data originate in a study of cytomegalovirus exposure and HLA in healthy donors (TCRdb year 2017). Context from the whole study: An earlier analysis of more than 550 of the donors reported 276 Gb of sequence data and 117 million unique TCR beta sequences obtained from about 200 million T cells. Approximately 300 gigabases of sequencing data and 70 million to 100 million unique TCR sequences made up an early release that covered 640 HLA-typed donors. Among the roughly 400 genotyped donors, 81% belonged to the genetic ancestry cluster associated with self-reported Caucasian donors. The aim of the study was to test whether cataloging public T cell receptors could identify signatures of past pathogen exposure. The study used immunosequencing to profile the T cell repertoires of several hundred subjects and linked those repertoires to cytomegalovirus serostatus. Along with the 666-subject first cohort, a separate validation cohort of over a hundred different subjects was used. To predict cytomegalovirus infection status, the study brought together high-throughput TCR immunosequencing, statistical association of individual TCRs with disease status, and machine learning. A later analysis re-analyzed previously published TCR beta repertoires from 550 to 700 donors and added high-resolution HLA genotyping to study TCR occurrence patterns. Rather than drawing on any new phenotypic data, the later analysis identified candidate immune exposures from TCR beta sequences and the way those sequences occurred across donors. In an earlier analysis of over 550 of the donors, high-throughput TCR beta sequencing was used to judge whether each TCR beta V gene segment behaved as functional or pseudogenic. Donor age, sex, ethnicity and CMV serostatus were compiled alongside the repertoire data. In a later genetic analysis, genome-wide SNP genotypes for about three fifths of the roughly 670 donors were used, and that subset was treated as a discovery cohort. Every repertoire in the discovery cohort had been generated on one and the same sequencing platform. Class I and class II HLA loci were covered by the typing at four-digit resolution. Typing coverage differed by locus: A, B, C, DRB1 and DQB1 were typed in roughly 620-630 donors, DQA1 in 522, DPA1 in 600 to 610, and DPB1 in just under 490. Because of strong linkage in the cohort, 5 or 6 DR-DQ haplotypes were treated as single units for association and clustering. Among about 390 genotyped donors of the cohort, an average of approximately 240,000 unique TCR beta nucleotide sequences were sequenced per donor, around 20% of them non-productive.

Libraries were prepared through the immunoSEQ multiplex PCR assay. For the multiplex PCR, a mixture combining 60 forward primers for TCR Vbeta segments and 13 reverse primers for TCR Jbeta segments was used. A multiplex PCR assay on genomic DNA amplified the CDR3 region of rearranged TCR beta genes. The Illumina HiSeq System was used to sequence the amplified TCR beta libraries as 87-base-pair reads. The published analysis was carried out like this. In a later analysis, tens of millions of unique TCR beta chains were counted across the 650 to 700 repertoires, and approximately 9.9 million of these chains were shared by at least two donors. A nearest-neighbor algorithm error-corrected the raw reads and collapsed the reads into unique sequences, merging closely related sequences to remove PCR and sequencing errors. To assign V, D and J gene segments, CDR3 sequences were aligned to IMGT reference sequences. Each retained sequence needed at least a six-nucleotide match to both a V gene segment and a J gene segment. A rearrangement was called productive if the CDR3 had no stop codons and remained in frame with V and J, and every other rearrangement was called non-productive. CDR3 was defined according to IMGT convention as the region running from the second conserved V-encoded cysteine to the conserved J-encoded phenylalanine. The earlier analysis of more than 450 of the donors excluded sequences that lacked an unambiguous match to a single V gene segment. An earlier analysis of almost 600 of the donors classified V segments as functional when productive rearrangements were above 56.7% and as segregating when the standard deviation between donors was above 5%. To diagnose cytomegalovirus status from the catalog of TCR beta chain sequences, a statistical classification framework was built. In a later analysis, TCR nucleotide sequences were compared against IMGT/GENE-DB human TR gene sequences so that V and J genes could be assigned. A later analysis assigned CDR3 sequences and most-parsimonious VDJ recombination scenarios with the TCRdist pipeline. In a later analysis, each TCR beta chain was defined by its CDR3 amino acid sequence together with its V-gene family, and reads without a unique V-gene family were excluded. In a later analysis, approximately 590 highly shared, low-generation-probability nucleotide sequences were removed to address suspected cross-contamination and a sequencing artifact. In a later analysis, a clonal expansion index was calculated for each public chain from normalized within-repertoire ranks of inferred template counts. In a later analysis, generation probabilities were computed using a VDJ recombination model fitted to out-of-frame rearrangements, and the results were checked against IGoR. A later analysis scored TCR-TCR, TCR-HLA and TCR-CMV co-occurrence with hypergeometric tests, applying a repertoire-size bias correction to TCR pairs. A later analysis estimated false discovery rates by permuting HLA or CMV assignments 20 times. A later analysis grouped co-occurring TCRs with DBSCAN, adding TCRdist sequence similarity when clustering within HLA-allele-positive subsets. For co-occurrence clustering, repertoires with fewer than 30,000 or more than 120,000 public chains were excluded, along with 5 or 6 repertoires with anomalous nucleotide sharing. In TCRdb, the immuneACCESS table is reduced to in-frame sequences with V and J assigned. These tables do not hold every clone; where another copy was compared, an unresolved V gene accounts for under half, and the others remain unexplained. That table supplies the V and J calls and clone size; D and trimming were determined from the DNA. For this sample there are 110,000 to 150,000 clones; about 72% appear just once. Approximately 2% of the sample is held by the ten biggest clonotypes.

The CDR1 and CDR2 encoded by the germline V gene are LGHNA and YSLEER. The CDR3 goes from the cysteine to the phenylalanine over 15 residues. The retained sequence is limited to the CDR3, 45 bases, with the frame set at the first base. After removal of 2 bases from V and 4 bases from J, the junction retains 3 bases not matched to a gene. The cohort was made up of 650 to 700 healthy bone marrow donors. At the time of sampling, every cohort member was nominally healthy, though immune exposures that went unrecorded were likely present. The donor was CMV seronegative and was included in the group of about 350 seronegative cohort members. Each donor provided a peripheral blood sample, and peripheral blood mononuclear cells were used for TCR beta sequencing. Genomic DNA was extracted from the blood cell samples with the Qiagen DNeasy Blood Extraction Kit. Beyond this particular receptor, the publication reports: In an earlier analysis of roughly 560 of the donors, most TCR beta V segments were observed in productive rearrangements about 87% or about 30% of the time, broadly matching IMGT annotations. The earlier analysis of approximately 540 of the donors excluded 15 to 20 rarely observed V segments, including chromosome 9 orphons, because counts were too low. According to a later analysis, parvovirus B19, influenza, CMV and Epstein-Barr virus appeared linked to several top co-occurrence clusters. Correlated functional status among segregating V segments might reflect linkage disequilibrium, but an unknown experimental factor could not be ruled out. According to a later analysis, TCR association rates differed among HLA loci, with DRB1 alleles showing the most associated TCRs and HLA-C alleles showing the fewest. A later analysis associated 15,000 or so TCR beta sequences with specific HLA alleles at a false discovery rate of 0.05. Some IMGT-functional V segments, including TRBV6-2 and TRBV6-3, could not be told apart with the 87-base-pair reads, so those segments were excluded. Assigning TCR associations to individual alleles was difficult when HLA alleles, especially DR and DQ, strongly co-occurred. In a later analysis, most CMV-associated TCR beta chains were found to appear HLA-restricted, with HLA associations seemingly driven largely by CMV exposure. Because HLA typing was missing for some donors at each locus, association tests included only the typed subset. Compared with the approximately 670-donor mean, donors in an Asian-associated ancestry cluster had fewer N-insertions in productive TCRs, according to a later genetic analysis. The study gave a list of about 170 TCR beta chains associated with cytomegalovirus. A further reported finding was that TCR beta sequences accurately predicted the HLA-A and HLA-B alleles for most subjects in the first cohort. In vitro tests confirmed that a few of the cytomegalovirus-associated TCR beta chains recognize cytomegalovirus antigens. Roughly uniform sequencing depth across donors was assumed in presence/absence analyses, although this assumption may not hold. Only TCR beta chains were sequenced in this cohort, and the absence of alpha or paired-chain data limited detectable features. In a later genetic analysis, a missense DCLRE1C variant was associated with V-gene and J-gene trimming of TCR beta chains, and the association was replicated in an independent cohort. The authors suggested that the approach could potentially be extended to other disease states and immunological phenotypes. The classifier was reported to diagnose cytomegalovirus status with high specificity and sensitivity in both the original cohort and the validation cohort. For the cohort, immune exposure information was limited to CMV serostatus. A later analysis found that HLA-associated TCR beta chains were more clonally expanded and had lower generation probabilities than equally common non-associated chains. Most TCR sequences were observed very rarely across donors, whereas some public TCRs were present in many individuals. A cluster of highly shared sequence variants was judged likely to represent a technical artifact of the sequencing pipeline.

Sequenced material: PBMCs. The chain uses TRBV4-3 and TRBJ1-3; 9 of the junction bases match TRBD1. This TCR was recovered from a man aged 35-49 years in good health and CMV-seronegative. The CDR3 protein: CASSQNRGPGNTIYF. DNA sequence: TGCGCCAGCAGCCAAAACAGGGGGCCGGGAAACACCATATATTTT.